These T cell receptor beta chains were read from a single sample in a study of blood T cell repertoires in COVID-19. Some clones are missing from TCRdb's copy, which holds only in-frame ones; the method was immunoSEQ multiplex PCR. The sample consists of 75,000 to 90,000 clones, about four fifths of them appearing once. Sequenced material: peripheral blood. These receptors all come from a middle-aged woman with active or convalescent COVID-19. Both conserved end residues are part of each CDR3.

TRBV5-6	TRBJ2-5	CASSLQGTQETQYF
TRBV3-1/TRBV3-2	TRBJ1-1	CASSQEAVNTEAFF
TRBV6-2/TRBV6-3	TRBJ2-5	CASSYSGSGGRETQYF
TRBV4-2	TRBJ2-5	CASSQARGRETQYF
TRBV7-8	TRBJ1-1	CASSYTGGVTEAFF
TRBV15	TRBJ2-7	CATSRAGTDGEQYF
TRBV7-9	TRBJ1-5	CASSQGAYNQPQHF
TRBV27	TRBJ2-7	CASSWGAGASSEQYF
TRBV15	TRBJ1-3	CATSTSPADTIYF
TRBV18	TRBJ2-1	CASSRTSGIPEPEQFF
TRBV30	TRBJ1-4	CAWNWAEKLFF
TRBV28	TRBJ1-2	CASGGPNYGYTF
TRBV27	TRBJ2-5	CASMGTRGETQYF
TRBV7-8	TRBJ2-1	CASSVLGPGLVSYNEQFF
TRBV10-3	TRBJ2-5	CAINGGAGETQYF
TRBV11-2	TRBJ1-2	CASSLGQGYGYTF
TRBV6-4	TRBJ1-3	CASSDTHMTTGCGNTIYF
TRBV27	TRBJ2-6	CASSSTGTLSRVNVLTF
TRBV21-1	TRBJ2-7	CASSKEEEAGQGGLEQYF
TRBV25-1	TRBJ1-1	CASQTGPNTEAFF
TRBV10-3	TRBJ2-2	CAISGRVGGELFF
TRBV19	TRBJ2-1	CASSRLAGANEQFF
TRBV10-1	TRBJ2-3	CASSAGGDTQYF
TRBV5-1	TRBJ2-7	CASSSGHNYEQYF
TRBV19	TRBJ1-5	CASSITGLVSNQPQHF